These 3 T cell receptor beta chains share one sample of origin, sequenced in a study of blood T cell repertoires in COVID-19. Assay used: immunoSEQ multiplex PCR; TCRdb lists only in-frame clones, some missing. This table has fewer than 700,000 clones, 70% to 90% appearing once. The specimen sequenced was peripheral blood. The receptors come from a woman in her fifties or sixties with COVID-19, enrolled during active disease.

CDR3: CASSRYNEQFF. The CDR3 DNA reads TGTGCCAGCAGTCGTTACAATGAGCAGTTCTTC. The gene calls are TRBV12-3 or TRBV12-4 and TRBJ2-1; no reliable D call. The CDR3 consists of 11 residues. V lost 5 bases and J lost 4, with 3 bases in between.

The chain links TRBV7-9 to TRBJ1-1, with D perhaps TRBD1 (6 bases). The CDR3 consists of 12 residues. The germline V and J ends were trimmed by 3 bases and 8 bases, with 10 bases remaining between them. From germline, CDR1 is SEHNR and CDR2 FQNEAQ (reference sequence). The CDR3 coding sequence is TGTGCCAGCAGCTTCCTAGACAGGGAAGCTTTCTTT. This encodes CASSFLDREAFF. Variable domain in full (rest from reference TRBV7-9 and TRBJ1-1): DTGVSQNPRHKITKRGQNVTFRCDPISEHNRLYWYRQTLGQGPEFLTYFQNEAQLEKSRLLSDRFSAERPKGSFSTLEIQRTEQGDSAMYLCASSFLDREAFFGQGTRLTVV.

This clone appeared a single time. The J gene is TRBJ2-1, the V gene TRBV7-8; possible D gene TRBD1, 6 bases. V lost 3 bases and J 8 bases, leaving 23 bases between the germline ends. Germline V gene lookup returns CDR1 SGHVS and CDR2 FQNEAQ. The CDR3 length is 17 residues. For the CDR3, the DNA is TGTGCCAGCAGCTTGAATAGGATTGGGGGCCCCCGCGATGAGCAGTTCTTC. Amino acids: CASSLNRIGGPRDEQFF.